Following are 20 T cell receptor beta chains from one sample sequenced in a study of T cell clones after liver transplantation. The assay was immunoSEQ multiplex PCR, and TCRdb's table has in-frame clones only and misses some. There are around 77,000 clones in the sample; about 80% occur only once, and approximately 0.8% lies in the top ten. Specimen: CD4+ T cells from blood, collected 12 months after liver transplant. These receptors were collected from a human patient who received a liver transplant. Some of the T cells may derive from the graft donor.

The rearrangement links TRBV28 to TRBJ1-5; TRBD1 is a possible D gene (6 bases). This CDR3 has 15 amino acids. Germline loops: CDR1 MDHEN, CDR2 SYDVKM. Trimming took 4 bases from V and 0 from J, leaving 10 bases between them. The CDR3 sequence: CASSWDTYSNQPQHF. CDR3 DNA sequence: TGTGCCAGCAGTTGGGACACTTATAGCAATCAGCCCCAGCATTTT.

This sequence joins TRBV7-9 and TRBJ2-1; 11 bases map to TRBD2. V dropped 1 base and J dropped 3; count of bases not matched to a gene: 11. The CDR3 spans 19 residues. Germline V gene data show CDR1 as SEHNR and CDR2 as FQNEAQ (reference sequence). CDR3 DNA sequence: TGTGCCAGCAGCTTAGATATCCCACTAGCGGGAGTCGGCTACAATGAGCAGTTCTTC. It translates to CASSLDIPLAGVGYNEQFF.

J is TRBJ2-7 and V is TRBV18; the match to TRBD2 covers 10 bases. CDR1 and CDR2 (germline): KGHSH, LQKENI. The CDR3 loop spans 17 amino acids. The V segment lost 8 bases and the J segment 0 bases; nucleotides outside the gene matches: 13. The CDR3 is CASASGRAQRSSYEQYF. CDR3 in DNA: TGTGCCAGCGCAAGCGGGAGGGCTCAAAGGTCCTCCTACGAGCAGTACTTC. Together with reference TRBV18 and TRBJ2-7, the CDR3 gives the full variable domain: NAGVMQNPRHLVRRRGQEARLRCSPMKGHSHVYWYRQLPEEGLKFMVYLQKENIIDESGMPKERFSAEFPKEGPSILRIQQVVRGDSAAYFCASASGRAQRSSYEQYFGPGTRLTVT.

The chain links TRBV6-5 to TRBJ1-2, with a tentative D call TRBD1 (6 bases). This CDR3 is built from 12 residues. The V gene lost 2 bases and the J gene lost 8 bases, with 9 bases spanning the gap. CDR1 MNHEY and CDR2 SVGAGI come from the germline V gene. In DNA, the CDR3 is TGTGCCAGCAGTTACAAAGGACAGGGCTACACCTTC. This gives the protein CASSYKGQGYTF.

The chain uses TRBV4-2 and TRBJ2-1; 10 positions agree with TRBD2. Germline V gene lookup returns CDR1 LGHNA and CDR2 YNFKEQ. Trimming removed 0 bases from V and 10 bases from J; junction bases left unmatched: 12. CDR3 size: 17 residues. This chain's CDR3 is CASSQEGEREGTSEQFF. For the CDR3, the DNA is TGTGCCAGCAGCCAAGAAGGGGAGCGGGAGGGGACGAGCGAGCAGTTCTTC.

This clone was observed once. This chain links TRBV5-1 with TRBJ2-7; TRBD2 matches 9 bases. The length of the CDR3 is 15 residues. V lost 4 bases to trimming and J lost 3 bases; unmatched junction nucleotides: 8. Germline-derived CDR1 and CDR2 are SGHRS and YFSETQ. This CDR3 is CASSTSTSGYYEQYF. CDR3 coding DNA: TGCGCCAGCAGCACCTCGACTAGCGGTTACTACGAGCAGTACTTC.

The chain has TRBV9 and TRBJ1-3; 7 bases fit TRBD1. J was trimmed by 4 bases and V by 0 bases; bases with no gene match: 7. The CDR3 covers 16 residues. Germline V gene data show CDR1 as SGDLS and CDR2 as YYNGEE. The CDR3 coding sequence is TGTGCCAGCAGCGTAGAAGGGTCAGGGGGAGGAAACACCATATATTTT. It translates to CASSVEGSGGGNTIYF.

The chain links TRBV27 to TRBJ1-5, with D possibly being TRBD1 (6 bases). Germline V gives CDR1 MNHEY, CDR2 SMNVEV (reference sequence). Trimming pared 9 bases from V and 4 bases from J, leaving 10 bases between. This CDR3 comprises 12 residues. CDR3 in amino acids: CASRGGNQPQHF. CDR3 DNA: TGTGCCAGTAGAGGGGGGAATCAGCCCCAGCATTTT.

This chain uses TRBV9 with TRBJ1-2; TRBD1 matches 7 bases. The V segment lost 4 bases and the J segment 3 bases; nucleotides outside the gene matches: 6. Germline V gene data show CDR1 as SGDLS and CDR2 as YYNGEE. The CDR3 is made up of 14 amino acids. CDR3 in DNA: TGTGCCAGCAGCCTACCGGGACAGCACTATGGCTACACCTTC. Translating gives CASSLPGQHYGYTF.

CDR3 nucleotides: TGTGCCAGCAGTGACTCGAACGAGAGGACGTATTTT. Translated, it gives CASSDSNERTYF. The chain carries TRBV6-4 and TRBJ2-3; D is ambiguous. The V and J ends lost 0 bases and 14 bases respectively, with 12 bases between them. The germline CDR1 and CDR2 sequences are MRHNA and SNTAGT. This CDR3 region has 12 residues.

The V and J genes are TRBV15 and TRBJ2-7; 12 nucleotides align to TRBD1. The CDR3 runs to 16 residues. V trimming: 1 base; J trimming: 5 bases; junction bases outside the gene matches: 6. The germline gives CDR1 LNHNV, CDR2 YYDKDF (reference sequence). The CDR3 reads CATSRGSGQGADEQYF. The CDR3 nucleotides read TGTGCCACCAGCAGAGGTTCGGGACAGGGGGCCGACGAGCAGTACTTC.

The chain joins TRBV10-3 to TRBJ1-2; D gene ambiguous. CDR1 is ENHRY and CDR2 is SYGVKD in the germline V gene. The CDR3 spans 15 residues. Deletions cut 5 bases from V and 6 bases from J, with 19 bases between. Here the CDR3 DNA reads TGTGCCATCAGTCCTGATGGAGCTTCACGTAATGGCTACACCTTC. Its protein product is CAISPDGASRNGYTF.

This clone was detected a few times. The V gene is TRBV27, the J gene TRBJ2-7; no clear D gene. V gave up 2 bases and J gave up 2 bases, with 13 bases separating them. Germline V gene lookup returns CDR1 MNHEY and CDR2 SMNVEV (reference sequence). CDR3 length equals 15 residues. The CDR3 nucleotides are TGTGCCAGCAGTTTAAAGCCGCTCCGAGCCTACGAGCAGTACTTC. This codes for CASSLKPLRAYEQYF.

V is TRBV6-6 and J is TRBJ2-7, with a tentative D call TRBD2 (6 bases). Germline V lookup: CDR1 MNHNY, CDR2 SVGAGI (reference sequence). The CDR3 is 14 amino acids. V was clipped by 0 bases and J by 5 bases, with 11 bases between them. In DNA form, the CDR3 reads TGTGCCAGCAGTTACTCAGGCCGCGGGAACGAGCAGTACTTC. As protein: CASSYSGRGNEQYF.

The V call is TRBV5-1, the J call TRBJ2-2; D gene unclear. The V end lost 1 base, the J end lost 0 bases, and 7 bases lay between the germline ends. CDR1 and CDR2 (germline): SGHRS, YFSETQ. The CDR3 covers 15 residues. The CDR3 region has the DNA TGCGCCAGCAGCTTGATGCAGTCGAACACCGGGGAGCTGTTTTTT. It is translated as CASSLMQSNTGELFF. The variable domain in full, with the rest retrieved from reference TRBV5-1 and TRBJ2-2, is KAGVTQTPRYLIKTRGQQVTLSCSPISGHRSVSWYQQTPGQGLQFLFEYFSETQRNKGNFPGRFSGRQFSNSRSEMNVSTLELGDSALYLCASSLMQSNTGELFFGEGSRLTVL.

V and J are TRBV5-4 and TRBJ2-3; no firm D call. The CDR3 is 13 amino acids. CDR1 is SGHNT and CDR2 is YYREEE in the germline V gene (reference sequence). The ends were cut back, 7 bases at V and 6 bases at J, with 15 bases in the middle. This CDR3 is CASRVYSWDTQYF. DNA of the CDR3: TGTGCCAGCCGCGTGTACAGTTGGGATACGCAGTATTTT. Complete variable domain (other parts from reference TRBV5-4 and TRBJ2-3): ETGVTQSPTHLIKTRGQQVTLRCSSQSGHNTVSWYQQALGQGPQFIFQYYREEENGRGNFPPRFSGLQFPNYSSELNVNALELDDSALYLCASRVYSWDTQYFGPGTRLTVL.

This chain uses TRBV5-1 with TRBJ2-1, with D unclear. Germline CDR1 SGHRS, CDR2 YFSETQ. This CDR3 has 14 residues. Trimming took off 4 bases at V and 3 bases at J, with 11 bases between the two ends. The chain's CDR3 is CASSPKGNYNEQFF. CDR3 in DNA: TGCGCCAGCAGCCCCAAGGGAAACTACAATGAGCAGTTCTTC.

This rearrangement joins TRBV27 to TRBJ2-1; 12 bases match TRBD2. V lost 5 bases to trimming and J lost 7 bases; unmatched junction nucleotides: 12. This CDR3 has 17 residues. Germline V gene data show CDR1 as MNHEY and CDR2 as SMNVEV (reference sequence). The CDR3 DNA sequence: TGTGCCAGCAGTCCTACCCTACTAGCGGGGGGTGTGAATGAGCAGTTCTTC. It yields the protein CASSPTLLAGGVNEQFF.

The chain carries TRBV28 and TRBJ1-1; D not resolved. The CDR3 consists of 15 residues. Looked up from germline, CDR1 is MDHEN and CDR2 is SYDVKM. V gave up 5 bases and J gave up 2 bases, with 15 bases separating them. The CDR3 DNA is TGTGCCAGCAGTCATATCACGGACGCCAACACTGAAGCTTTCTTT. Translating it yields CASSHITDANTEAFF.

The CDR3 DNA is TGTGCCAGCTCACCACTAGACCTTGCCTACGAGCAGTACTTC. It codes for CASSPLDLAYEQYF. The V and J genes are TRBV18 and TRBJ2-7, with D unresolved. This CDR3 has 14 residues. V was clipped by 1 base and J by 2 bases, with 9 bases between them. Germline CDR1 and CDR2: KGHSH and LQKENI.